The 19 T cell receptor beta chains in this list originate from one sample, sequenced in a study of T cells after yellow fever vaccination. Via MiXCR, TCRdb re-called the 5' RACE reads, giving one row per CDR3 protein. The sample has 300,000 or so distinct CDR3 sequences; roughly 7.5% are singletons. The sequences come from PBMCs, collected about 41 days after the first yellow fever vaccination. These receptors originate from a man younger than 35 who received the YFV17D yellow fever vaccine.

There are a few counts of this clonotype. The chain employs TRBV13 and TRBJ2-7; D gene uncertain. The germline CDR1 and CDR2 sequences are PRHDT and FYEKMQ (reference sequence). The CDR3 is 13 amino acids. Trimming removed 2 bases from V and 2 bases from J, with 7 bases in between. CDR3 loop: CASSLSRAYEQYF. In nucleotides, the CDR3 is TGTGCCAGCAGCTTATCCCGGGCCTACGAGCAGTACTTC. Complete variable domain (other parts from reference TRBV13 and TRBJ2-7): AAGVIQSPRHLIKEKRETATLKCYPIPRHDTVYWYQQGPGQDPQFLISFYEKMQSDKGSIPDRFSAQQFSDYHSELNMSSLELGDSALYFCASSLSRAYEQYFGPGTRLTVT.

This chain joins TRBV27 and TRBJ1-2; D not certain. Deletions cut 5 bases from V and 8 bases from J, with 15 bases between. The CDR3 extends over 13 amino acids. CDR1 is MNHEY, CDR2 SMNVEV, per germline (reference sequence). CDR3 region: CASSAKEGGGYTF. CDR3 in DNA: TGTGCCAGCAGTGCGAAGGAGGGAGGAGGCTACACCTTC.

The chain combines TRBV5-1 with TRBJ2-3; 8 bases are shared with TRBD2. Unmatched junction bases numbered 6, after V lost 0 bases and J lost 3 bases. Germline-derived CDR1 and CDR2 are SGHRS and YFSETQ. The CDR3 totals 16 residues. In DNA, the CDR3 is TGCGCCAGCAGCTTGGGTGTAGCGGGGATAACAGATACGCAGTATTTT. Amino acids: CASSLGVAGITDTQYF.

This clonotype was seen only a few times. A read error may account for a junction end that differs from germline. The genes are TRBV11-3 and TRBJ2-1; 15 bases map to TRBD2. Germline CDR1 reads SGHNT; CDR2 reads YENEEA. This CDR3 is built from 14 residues. The CDR3 DNA reads as TGTGCCAGCAGCTCGGGACTAGCGGGGGGCGATCTCCACTTC. It specifies CASSSGLAGGDLHF.

This clonotype was seen only a few times. The chain has TRBV5-5 and TRBJ1-5; 7 positions agree with TRBD1. The CDR3 covers 14 residues. Unmatched junction bases numbered 7, after V lost 4 bases and J lost 6 bases. Germline V gives CDR1 SGHKS, CDR2 YYEKEE (reference sequence). The CDR3 region is CASSVRTGGQPQHF. The CDR3 DNA sequence: TGTGCCAGCAGCGTAAGGACAGGAGGTCAGCCCCAGCATTTT. The complete variable domain, with remaining parts taken from reference TRBV5-5 and TRBJ1-5, reads DAGVTQSPTHLIKTRGQQVTLRCSPISGHKSVSWYQQVLGQGPQFIFQYYEKEERGRGNFPDRFSARQFPNYSSELNVNALLLGDSALYLCASSVRTGGQPQHFGDGTRLSIL.

This clonotype occurred a few times. The chain carries TRBV7-2 and TRBJ1-1; possibly TRBD1 for D (6 bases). CDR1 is SGHTA, CDR2 FQGNSA, per germline. Between the trimmed V and J ends, which lost 8 bases and 1 base, there was a span of 8 bases. The CDR3 is 12 amino acids. The DNA of the CDR3 is TGTGCCAGCGACAGGAGGAACACTGAAGCTTTCTTT. Amino acid sequence: CASDRRNTEAFF.

The table lists this clonotype with many counts. V is TRBV7-3 and J is TRBJ2-3; a weak D match, TRBD1 (6 bases). Germline CDR1 SGHTA, CDR2 FQGTGA. V was shortened by 5 bases and J by 8 bases, with 17 bases between the two germline ends. The CDR3 contains 14 residues. This chain's CDR3 is CASSPRWGPGTQYF. CDR3 in DNA: TGTGCCAGCAGCCCCAGGTGGGGGCCTGGTACGCAGTATTTT.

The genes are TRBV7-2 and TRBJ1-4; perhaps TRBD1 as D (6 bases). The CDR3 runs 13 residues. V lost 3 bases and J lost 7, with 9 bases in between. Per the germline V gene, CDR1 is SGHTA and CDR2 is FQGNSA. DNA for the CDR3: TGTGCCAGCAGCTTGTGGGGGCTTGAAAAACTGTTTTTT. It is translated as CASSLWGLEKLFF.

This rearrangement joins TRBV19 to TRBJ2-3; a weak D match, TRBD2 (5 bases). CDR3 length: 13 residues. V was pared by 3 bases and J by 3 bases, with 7 bases between. Germline assignment: CDR1 LNHDA and CDR2 SQIVND (reference sequence). As DNA, the CDR3 is TGTGCCAGTAGTATGCCGGGGACAGATACGCAGTATTTT. It encodes CASSMPGTDTQYF. Together with reference TRBV19 and TRBJ2-3, the CDR3 gives the full variable domain: DGGITQSPKYLFRKEGQNVTLSCEQNLNHDAMYWYRQDPGQGLRLIYYSQIVNDFQKGDIAEGYSVSREKKESFPLTVTSAQKNPTAFYLCASSMPGTDTQYFGPGTRLTVL.

J is TRBJ2-5 and V is TRBV20-1; 8 bases map to TRBD2. Germline V gene data show CDR1 as DFQATT and CDR2 as SNEGSKA (reference sequence). This CDR3 region has 13 residues. J lost 5 bases, V lost 6 bases, and 8 bases had no gene match. This CDR3 reads CSAIPGGAETQYF. The DNA for the CDR3 is TGCAGTGCCATCCCCGGGGGGGCGGAGACCCAGTACTTC.

The sample holds a few counts of this clonotype. The J gene is TRBJ1-4, the V gene TRBV5-1, with TRBD1 identical over 8 bases. Unmatched junction bases numbered 4, after V lost 2 bases and J lost 7 bases. Looked up from germline, CDR1 is SGHRS and CDR2 is YFSETQ. The length of the CDR3 is 14 residues. CDR3 sequence (DNA): TGCGCCAGCAGCTTACAGGGGGGTAGTGAAAAACTGTTTTTT. Translating gives CASSLQGGSEKLFF.

The rearrangement links TRBV6-2 or TRBV6-3 to TRBJ2-3; D is uncertain. The V end lost 11 bases, the J end lost 1 base, and 13 bases lay between the germline ends. The germline CDR1 and CDR2 sequences are MNHEY and SVGEGT. The CDR3 loop spans 13 amino acids. DNA for the CDR3: TGTGCCGGATCTCTGGCAGGCACAGATACGCAGTATTTT. Amino acid sequence: CAGSLAGTDTQYF.

The chain is built from TRBV7-2 and TRBJ1-5; D is ambiguous. The length of the CDR3 is 13 residues. CDR1 and CDR2 (germline): SGHTA, FQGNSA. The V and J ends lost 0 bases and 7 bases respectively, with 7 bases between them. CDR3 amino acids: CASSLAGSQPQHF. As DNA, the CDR3 is TGTGCCAGCAGCTTAGCCGGGAGCCAGCCCCAGCATTTT.

V gene TRBV10-3 combines with J gene TRBJ1-2; D uncertain. CDR3 length equals 13 residues. Trimming stripped 4 bases from V and 3 bases from J, with 9 bases between. CDR1 is ENHRY, CDR2 SYGVKD, per germline. CDR3 nucleotides: TGTGCCATCAGTGTTGTAGGAGACTATGGCTACACCTTC. Encoded protein: CAISVVGDYGYTF.

This clonotype has only a few counts. The chain recombines TRBV27 with TRBJ2-2, with 7 nucleotides matching TRBD2. Trimming at V came to 4 bases and at J to 5 bases, leaving 4 bases not matched to a gene. Germline CDR1 reads MNHEY; CDR2 reads SMNVEV (reference sequence). This CDR3 contains 14 residues. The DNA for the CDR3 is TGTGCCAGCAGTTCCGGGGGGTATACCGGGGAGCTGTTTTTT. This codes for CASSSGGYTGELFF.

This clonotype was detected ten times or more. CDR3 nucleotides: TGTGCCAGCAGCTCATCTAGGGGCGAGGAAAAACTGTTTTTT. This encodes CASSSSRGEEKLFF. J is TRBJ1-4 and V is TRBV11-2; a possible D gene is TRBD1 (5 bases). V lost 4 bases and J 8 bases, leaving 14 bases between the germline ends. The CDR3 is made up of 14 amino acids. CDR1 is SGHAT and CDR2 is FQNNGV in the germline V gene.

Only a few counts were recorded for this clonotype. The chain couples TRBV30 to TRBJ1-1, with D unclear. The CDR3 is 15 residues long. Trimming removed 2 bases from V and 1 base from J, with 14 bases in between. Germline V gives CDR1 GTSNPN, CDR2 SVGIG (reference sequence). The CDR3 bases are TGTGCCTGGAGTCAACGGTGGGCTGAGAACACTGAAGCTTTCTTT. This sequence encodes CAWSQRWAENTEAFF.

This clonotype occurred a few times. The chain recombines TRBV7-2 with TRBJ2-7; 8 bases line up with TRBD2. Germline CDR1 is SGHTA and CDR2 is FQGNSA. The J segment lost 3 bases and the V segment lost 0 bases, leaving 7 bases of the junction unmatched. This CDR3 contains 16 residues. The CDR3 region has the DNA TGTGCCAGCAGCTTAGCGGTGGGTAGCGGGAACTACGAGCAGTACTTC. Translating it yields CASSLAVGSGNYEQYF.

This clonotype was seen at least ten times. This chain links TRBV7-9 with TRBJ2-3; D perhaps matches TRBD1 (6 bases). The germline V gene encodes CDR1 SEHNR and CDR2 FQNEAQ (reference sequence). The CDR3 extends over 17 amino acids. V lost 4 bases to trimming and J lost 4 bases, with 21 bases between them. The CDR3 here is CASSSTSTGFGADTQYF. The CDR3 DNA reads TGTGCCAGCAGCTCGACCTCGACAGGATTTGGGGCAGATACGCAGTATTTT.